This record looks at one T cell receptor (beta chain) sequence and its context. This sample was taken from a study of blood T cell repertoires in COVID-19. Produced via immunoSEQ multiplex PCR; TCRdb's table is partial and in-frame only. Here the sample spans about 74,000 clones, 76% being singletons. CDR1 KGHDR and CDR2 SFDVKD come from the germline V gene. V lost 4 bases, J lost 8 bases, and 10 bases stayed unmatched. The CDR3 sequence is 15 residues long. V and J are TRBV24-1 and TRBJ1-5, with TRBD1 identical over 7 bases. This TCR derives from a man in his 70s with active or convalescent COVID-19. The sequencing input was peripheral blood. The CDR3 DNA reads TGTGCCACCAGTGAGAGGACAGGCCCTATGGAGCCCCAGCATTTT. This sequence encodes CATSERTGPMEPQHF.